These T cell receptor beta chains were read from a single sample in a study of molecular identifiers for immune sequencing clone quantification. Using its own MiXCR run on the PCR reads, TCRdb lists one record per CDR3 protein. The sample contains 600,000 to 650,000 distinct CDR3 sequences, roughly 21% of which appear only once. The specimen sequenced was naive CD8+ T cells from blood, with Jurkat cell RNA spiked in. The receptors originated from a human donor in good health. Some libraries in this study had Jurkat cell RNA spiked in. Each CDR3 is given with its conserved first and last residue. The D gene is left open where the match is weak. Size is omitted from some rows. Given values are once, few, many or a class for expanded clones.

NA	TRBV14	TRBJ1-2	many	CASSQDERPVYGYTF	TGTGCCAGCAGCCAAGACGAGAGGCCGGTATATGGCTACACCTTC
NA	TRBV2	TRBJ2-4	many	CASSEEGLAKNIQYF	TGTGCCAGCAGTGAAGAGGGTCTAGCCAAAAACATTCAGTACTTC
TRBD1	TRBV5-4	TRBJ1-4	few	CASSAGTVGEKLFF	TGTGCCAGCAGCGCCGGGACAGTCGGGGAAAAACTGTTTTTT
NA	TRBV4-1	TRBJ2-7	NA	CASSQGVTMGSSYEQYF	TGCGCCAGCAGCCAAGGGGTGACCATGGGAAGCTCCTACGAGCAGTACTTC
TRBD2	TRBV20-1	TRBJ2-5	many	CSARDQAGGPQETQYF	TGCAGTGCTAGAGATCAAGCGGGGGGACCCCAAGAGACCCAGTACTTC
NA	TRBV6-5	TRBJ2-7	many	CASSEYGRAYF	TGTGCCAGCAGCGAGTATGGCAGGGCGTACTTC
TRBD1	TRBV27	TRBJ2-2	NA	CASIESGTGSTGEPFF	TGTGCCAGCATCGAATCCGGGACAGGGAGTACCGGGGAGCCGTTTTTT
NA	TRBV18	TRBJ1-4	many	CASSPLRGTTNEKLFF	TGTGCCAGCTCACCATTGCGGGGGACGACTAATGAAAAACTGTTTTTT
TRBD1	TRBV7-9	TRBJ2-1	few	CASSLAGTGGLEQFF	TGTGCCAGCAGCTTAGCAGGGACAGGGGGTCTTGAGCAGTTCTTC
TRBD2	TRBV15	TRBJ2-3	NA	CATSSGTSGRPTDTQYF	TGTGCCACCAGCAGCGGGACTAGCGGGAGACCAACAGATACGCAGTATTTT
TRBD2	TRBV27	TRBJ2-3	few	CASSPTLAGGDTQYF	TGTGCCAGCAGCCCTACACTAGCGGGAGGAGATACGCAGTATTTT
NA	TRBV27	TRBJ2-7	NA	CASSLEGSSYEQCF	TGTGCCAGCAGTTTGGAAGGGAGCTCCTACGAGCAGTGCTTC
TRBD1	TRBV7-8	TRBJ1-1	few	CASSFYPDPGTASRASEAFF	TGTGCCAGCAGCTTCTACCCTGATCCCGGGACAGCTAGCCGGGCCTCTGAAGCTTTCTTT
NA	TRBV15	TRBJ2-7	NA	CATSMATTYYEQYF	TGTGCCACCAGCATGGCCACCACCTACTACGAGCAGTACTTC
NA	TRBV13	TRBJ1-1	many	CASSSSDRRSEAFF	TGTGCCAGCAGCTCGAGTGATCGGCGAAGTGAAGCTTTCTTT
NA	TRBV9	TRBJ1-1	many	CATRETEAFF	TGTGCCACCCGGGAAACTGAAGCTTTCTTT
NA	TRBV29-1	TRBJ2-2	many	CSVEGLDTGELFF	TGCAGCGTTGAAGGCTTAGACACCGGGGAGCTGTTTTTT
NA	TRBV5-3	TRBJ1-4	NA	CASSLAGTSNERLFF	TGTGCCAGCAGCTTGGCTGGCACCAGTAATGAAAGACTGTTTTTT
TRBD1	TRBV24-1	TRBJ1-1	many	CATSDSRTGWNTEAFF	TGTGCCACCAGTGATTCGAGGACAGGATGGAACACTGAAGCTTTCTTT
NA	TRBV10-3	TRBJ1-1	many	CAITPVGGTEAFF	TGTGCCATCACCCCGGTGGGGGGCACTGAAGCTTTCTTT
TRBD1	TRBV7-6	TRBJ2-5	many	CASRTGAAETQYF	TGTGCCAGCAGGACAGGGGCGGCAGAGACCCAGTACTTC
NA	TRBV29-1	TRBJ2-3	many	CSTRTEITDTQYF	TGCAGCACGAGGACAGAGATCACAGATACGCAGTATTTT
TRBD2	TRBV6-2/TRBV6-3	TRBJ2-3	NA	CASSYSSWTSGTLTQYF	TGTGCCAGCAGTTACTCGAGCTGGACTAGCGGGACTCTTACGCAGTATTTT
NA	TRBV7-9	TRBJ1-2	many	CASSLATNYGYTF	TGTGCCAGCAGCTTAGCGACAAACTATGGCTACACCTTC
NA	TRBV6-1	TRBJ1-1	many	CASSGYEAFF	TGTGCCAGCAGTGGTTATGAAGCTTTCTTT
TRBD2	TRBV19	TRBJ2-3	many	CASGSGISTDTQYF	TGTGCCAGCGGAAGCGGGATTAGCACAGATACGCAGTATTTT
NA	TRBV10-2	TRBJ2-3	many	CASYRDGTDTQYF	TGCGCCAGCTATCGGGACGGCACAGATACGCAGTATTTT
NA	TRBV25-1	TRBJ2-7	many	CASSDAGASYEQYF	TGTGCCAGCAGTGATGCAGGAGCCTCCTACGAGCAGTACTTC
NA	TRBV29-1	TRBJ2-7	many	CSARESSYEQYF	TGCAGCGCACGCGAGAGCTCCTACGAGCAGTACTTC
TRBD1	TRBV29-1	TRBJ2-3	many	CSVELRDRETDTQYF	TGCAGCGTTGAACTACGGGACAGGGAAACAGATACGCAGTATTTT
NA	TRBV2	TRBJ2-1	NA	CASSLRGLDNEQFF	TGTGCCAGCAGTCTACGGGGGTTGGACAATGAGCAGTTCTTC
TRBD1	TRBV5-6	TRBJ2-1	few	CASSDGGTGGNEQFF	TGTGCCAGCAGCGATGGGGGGACAGGGGGGAATGAGCAGTTCTTC
TRBD2	TRBV2	TRBJ2-3	many	CASSEEAGGPLDTQYF	TGTGCCAGCAGTGAAGAGGCGGGAGGGCCCCTAGATACGCAGTATTTT
NA	TRBV6-2/TRBV6-3	TRBJ2-7	many	CASSYALTYEQYF	TGTGCCAGCAGTTACGCACTAACCTACGAGCAGTACTTC
TRBD1	TRBV2	TRBJ1-2	few	CASRTGTGMNYGYTF	TGTGCCAGCAGGACCGGGACAGGGATGAACTATGGCTACACCTTC
NA	TRBV11-1	TRBJ2-7	NA	CASSVGINYEQYF	TGTGCCAGCAGCGTCGGGATTAACTACGAGCAGTACTTC
TRBD2	TRBV6-6	TRBJ2-5	NA	CASSSLGTSGSETQYF	TGTGCCAGCAGTTCTTTAGGGACTAGCGGGAGTGAGACCCAGTACTTC
NA	TRBV25-1	TRBJ2-3	few	CASSEDVGTDTQYF	TGTGCCAGCAGTGAAGATGTCGGGACAGATACGCAGTATTTT
TRBD2	TRBV7-3	TRBJ2-1	few	CASSPQAASGGAYYYNEQFF	TGTGCCAGCAGCCCCCAGGCGGCTAGCGGGGGGGCCTACTACTACAATGAGCAGTTCTTC